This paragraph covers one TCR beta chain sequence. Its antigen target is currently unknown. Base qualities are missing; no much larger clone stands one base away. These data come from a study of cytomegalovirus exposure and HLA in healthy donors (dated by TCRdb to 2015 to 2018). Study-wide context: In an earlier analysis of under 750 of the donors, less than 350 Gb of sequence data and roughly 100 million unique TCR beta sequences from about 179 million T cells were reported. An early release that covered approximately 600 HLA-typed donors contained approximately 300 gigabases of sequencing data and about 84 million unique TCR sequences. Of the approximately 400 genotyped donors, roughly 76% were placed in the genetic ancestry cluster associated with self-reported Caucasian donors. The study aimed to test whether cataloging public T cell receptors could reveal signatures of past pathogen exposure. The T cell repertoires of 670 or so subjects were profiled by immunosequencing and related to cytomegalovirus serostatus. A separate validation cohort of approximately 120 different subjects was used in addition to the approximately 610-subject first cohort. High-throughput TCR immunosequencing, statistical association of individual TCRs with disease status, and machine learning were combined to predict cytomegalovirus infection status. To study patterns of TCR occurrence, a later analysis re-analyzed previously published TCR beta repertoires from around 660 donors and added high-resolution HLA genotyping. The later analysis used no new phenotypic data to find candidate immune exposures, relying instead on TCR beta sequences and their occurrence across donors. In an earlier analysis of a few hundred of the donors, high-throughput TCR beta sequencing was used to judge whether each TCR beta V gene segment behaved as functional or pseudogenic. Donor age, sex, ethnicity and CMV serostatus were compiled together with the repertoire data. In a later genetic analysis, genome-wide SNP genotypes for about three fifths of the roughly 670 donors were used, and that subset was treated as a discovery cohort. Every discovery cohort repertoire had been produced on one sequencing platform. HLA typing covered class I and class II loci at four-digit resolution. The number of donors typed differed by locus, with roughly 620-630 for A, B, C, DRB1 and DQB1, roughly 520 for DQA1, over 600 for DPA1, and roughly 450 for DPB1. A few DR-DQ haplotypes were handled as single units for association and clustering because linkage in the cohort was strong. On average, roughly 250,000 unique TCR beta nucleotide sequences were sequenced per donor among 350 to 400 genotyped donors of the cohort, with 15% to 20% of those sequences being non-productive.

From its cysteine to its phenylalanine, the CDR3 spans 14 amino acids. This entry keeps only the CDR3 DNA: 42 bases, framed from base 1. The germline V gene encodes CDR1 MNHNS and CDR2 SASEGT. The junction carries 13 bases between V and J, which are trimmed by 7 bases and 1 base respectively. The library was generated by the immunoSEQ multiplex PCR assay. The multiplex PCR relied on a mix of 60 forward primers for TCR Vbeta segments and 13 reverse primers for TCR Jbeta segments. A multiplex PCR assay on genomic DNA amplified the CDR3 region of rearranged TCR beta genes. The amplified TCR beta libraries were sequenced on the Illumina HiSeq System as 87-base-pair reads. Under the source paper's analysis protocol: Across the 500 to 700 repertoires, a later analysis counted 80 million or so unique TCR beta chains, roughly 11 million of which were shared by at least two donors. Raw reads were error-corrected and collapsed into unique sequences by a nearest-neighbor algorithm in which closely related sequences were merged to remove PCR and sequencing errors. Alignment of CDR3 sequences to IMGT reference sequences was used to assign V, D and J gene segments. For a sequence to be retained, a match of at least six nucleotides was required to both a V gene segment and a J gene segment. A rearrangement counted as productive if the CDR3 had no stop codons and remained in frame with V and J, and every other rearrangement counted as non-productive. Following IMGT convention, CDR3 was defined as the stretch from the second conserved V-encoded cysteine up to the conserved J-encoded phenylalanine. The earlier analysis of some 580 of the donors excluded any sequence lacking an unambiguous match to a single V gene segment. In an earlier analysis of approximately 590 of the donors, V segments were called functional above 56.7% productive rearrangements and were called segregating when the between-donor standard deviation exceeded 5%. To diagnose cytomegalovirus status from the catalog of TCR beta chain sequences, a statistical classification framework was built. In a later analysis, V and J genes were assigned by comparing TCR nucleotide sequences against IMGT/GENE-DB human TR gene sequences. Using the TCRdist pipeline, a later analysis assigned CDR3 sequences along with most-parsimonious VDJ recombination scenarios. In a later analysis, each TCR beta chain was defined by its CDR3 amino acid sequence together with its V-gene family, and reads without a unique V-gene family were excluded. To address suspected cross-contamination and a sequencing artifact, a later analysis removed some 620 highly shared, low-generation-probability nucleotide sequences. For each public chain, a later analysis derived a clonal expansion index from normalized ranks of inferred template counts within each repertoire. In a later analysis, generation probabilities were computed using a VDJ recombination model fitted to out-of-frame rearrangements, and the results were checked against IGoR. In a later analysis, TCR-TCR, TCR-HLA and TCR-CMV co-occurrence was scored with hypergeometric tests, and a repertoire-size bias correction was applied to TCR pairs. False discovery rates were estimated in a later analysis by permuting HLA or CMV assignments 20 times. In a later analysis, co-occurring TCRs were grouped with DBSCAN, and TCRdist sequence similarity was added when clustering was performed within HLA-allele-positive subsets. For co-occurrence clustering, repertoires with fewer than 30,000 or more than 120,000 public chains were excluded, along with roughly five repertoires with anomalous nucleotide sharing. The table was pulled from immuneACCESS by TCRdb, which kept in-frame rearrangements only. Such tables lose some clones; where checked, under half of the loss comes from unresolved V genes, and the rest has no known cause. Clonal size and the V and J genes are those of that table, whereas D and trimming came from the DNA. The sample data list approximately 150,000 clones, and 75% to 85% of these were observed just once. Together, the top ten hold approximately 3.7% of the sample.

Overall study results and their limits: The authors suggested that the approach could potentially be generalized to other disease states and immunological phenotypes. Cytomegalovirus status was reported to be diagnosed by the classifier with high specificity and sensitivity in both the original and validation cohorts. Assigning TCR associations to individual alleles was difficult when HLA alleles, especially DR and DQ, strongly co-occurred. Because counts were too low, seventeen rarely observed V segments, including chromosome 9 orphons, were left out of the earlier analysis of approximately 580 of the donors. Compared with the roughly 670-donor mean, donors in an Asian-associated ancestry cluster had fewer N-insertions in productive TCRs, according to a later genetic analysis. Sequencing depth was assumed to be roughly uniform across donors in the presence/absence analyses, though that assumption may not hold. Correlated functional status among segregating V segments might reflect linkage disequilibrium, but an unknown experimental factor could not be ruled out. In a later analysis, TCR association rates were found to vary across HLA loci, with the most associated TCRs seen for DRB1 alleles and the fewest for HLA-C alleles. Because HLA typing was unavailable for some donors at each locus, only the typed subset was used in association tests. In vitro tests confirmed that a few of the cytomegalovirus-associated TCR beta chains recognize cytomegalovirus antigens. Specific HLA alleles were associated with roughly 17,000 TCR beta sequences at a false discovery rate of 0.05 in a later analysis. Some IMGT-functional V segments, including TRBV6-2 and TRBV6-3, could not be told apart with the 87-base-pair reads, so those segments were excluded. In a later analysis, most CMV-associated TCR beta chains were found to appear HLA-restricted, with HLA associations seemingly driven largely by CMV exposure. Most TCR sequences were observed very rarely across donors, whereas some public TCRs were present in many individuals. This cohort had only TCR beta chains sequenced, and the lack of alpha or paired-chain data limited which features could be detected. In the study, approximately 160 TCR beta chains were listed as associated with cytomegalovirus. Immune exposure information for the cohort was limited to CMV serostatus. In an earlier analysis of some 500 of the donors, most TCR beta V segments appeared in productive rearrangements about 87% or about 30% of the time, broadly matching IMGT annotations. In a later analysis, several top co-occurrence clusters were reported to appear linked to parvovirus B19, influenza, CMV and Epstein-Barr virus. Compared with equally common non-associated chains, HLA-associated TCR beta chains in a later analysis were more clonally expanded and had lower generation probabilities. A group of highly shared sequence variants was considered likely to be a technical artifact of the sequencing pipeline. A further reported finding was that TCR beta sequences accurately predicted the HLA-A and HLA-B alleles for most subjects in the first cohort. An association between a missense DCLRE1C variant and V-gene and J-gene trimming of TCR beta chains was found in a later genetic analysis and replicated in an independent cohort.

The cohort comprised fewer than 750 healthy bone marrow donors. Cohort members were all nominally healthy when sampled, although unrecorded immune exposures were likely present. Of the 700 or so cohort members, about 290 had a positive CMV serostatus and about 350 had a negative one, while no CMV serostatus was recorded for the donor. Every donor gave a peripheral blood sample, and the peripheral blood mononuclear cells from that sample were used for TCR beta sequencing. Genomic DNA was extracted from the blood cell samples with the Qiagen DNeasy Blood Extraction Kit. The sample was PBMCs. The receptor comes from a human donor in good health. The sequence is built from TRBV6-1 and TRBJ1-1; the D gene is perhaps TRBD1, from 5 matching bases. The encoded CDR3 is CASTPSDTNTEAFF. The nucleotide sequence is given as TGTGCCAGCACCCCTTCGGACACGAACACTGAAGCTTTCTTT.